Reported below is one TCR beta chain. The sample is drawn from a study of blood T cell repertoires in COVID-19. Trimming cost V 4 bases and J 6 bases; bases outside gene matches: 8. This CDR3 region has 16 residues. CDR1 is SGHNT and CDR2 is YYREEE in the germline V gene (reference sequence). Per the authors' pipeline: For nucleated cells, counts were estimated from reference gene primer amplification. Profiling relied on immunoSEQ multiplex PCR, and the TCRdb table lists in-frame clones only, not all of them. From that table come the V and J calls and clone size; the DNA was used to work out D and trimming. The table lists around 310,000 clones, 90% of them singletons.

The V call is TRBV5-4, the J call TRBJ2-7; 15 nucleotides match TRBD2. Sequencing was carried out using peripheral blood. The TCR comes from a woman in her twenties or thirties with COVID-19, enrolled during active disease. CDR3: CASSPGLAGGASEQYF. In DNA form, the CDR3 reads TGTGCCAGCAGCCCGGGACTAGCGGGAGGTGCCTCCGAGCAGTACTTC.